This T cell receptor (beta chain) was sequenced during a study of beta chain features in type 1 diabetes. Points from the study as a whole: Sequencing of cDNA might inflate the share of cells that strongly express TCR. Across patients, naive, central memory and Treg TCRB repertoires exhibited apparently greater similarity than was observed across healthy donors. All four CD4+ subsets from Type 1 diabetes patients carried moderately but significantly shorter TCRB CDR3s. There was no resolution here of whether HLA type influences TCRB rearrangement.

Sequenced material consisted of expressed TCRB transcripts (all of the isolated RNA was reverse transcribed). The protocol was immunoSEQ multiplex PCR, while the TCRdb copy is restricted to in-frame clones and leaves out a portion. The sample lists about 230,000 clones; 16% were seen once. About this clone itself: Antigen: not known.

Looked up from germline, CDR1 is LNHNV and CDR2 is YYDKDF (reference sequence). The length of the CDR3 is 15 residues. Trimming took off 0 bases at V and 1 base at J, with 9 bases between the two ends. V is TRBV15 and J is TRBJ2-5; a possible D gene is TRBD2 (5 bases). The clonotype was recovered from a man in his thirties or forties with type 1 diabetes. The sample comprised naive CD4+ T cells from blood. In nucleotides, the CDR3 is TGTGCCACCAGCAGAGATGGCGGGCCCCAAGAGACCCAGTACTTC. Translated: CATSRDGGPQETQYF.